The entry below describes one T cell receptor beta chain. What it binds is not known. These data originate in a study of cytomegalovirus exposure and HLA in healthy donors. Trimming at V came to 2 bases and at J to 9 bases, leaving 6 bases not matched to a gene. The germline V gene has CDR1 LNHDA and CDR2 SQIVND (reference sequence). The CDR3 has 14 amino acids. Broader study findings: In a later analysis, several top co-occurrence clusters appeared linked to parvovirus B19, influenza, CMV and Epstein-Barr virus.

Use of 60 Vbeta and 13 Jbeta primers characterized the PCR. The table came from immunoSEQ multiplex PCR; TCRdb's copy has only in-frame clones and leaves some out. The sample carries 90,000 to 100,000 clones, approximately 79% recorded once. The chain couples TRBV19 to TRBJ2-2; 7 positions agree with TRBD1. Sequencing was performed on PBMCs. The sequence was collected from a woman aged 55 to 70 in good health and CMV-seropositive. The CDR3 loop is CASSITGASRELFF. The CDR3 DNA sequence: TGTGCCAGTAGTATAACAGGGGCTAGCAGGGAGCTGTTTTTT.